This is a list of T cell receptor beta chains from one sample in a study of T cell clonotyping in hematopoietic cell transplantation. The data were produced by immunoSEQ multiplex PCR, yet TCRdb's version contains in-frame clones alone and is incomplete. The table lists several thousand clones, less than 85% of them singletons. The material sequenced was peripheral blood mononuclear cells, taken 30 days after allogeneic stem cell transplant. These receptors came from a male patient aged 40-55 years who had an allogeneic stem cell transplant from an unrelated donor, so the T cells may come from the graft donor. Some clones in this sample may be carry-over from other donors' samples. The conserved cysteine and the conserved F or W are not part of the CDR3 here.

len	v_gene	j_gene	CDR3aa
12	TRBV19	TRBJ2-4	ASSIADSKNIQY
14	TRBV4-3	TRBJ2-4	ASSQEARQGLNIQY
15	TRBV5-1	TRBJ2-7	ASSLPASGGWLYEQY
12	TRBV5-4	TRBJ1-6	ASSLMSGNSPLH
11	TRBV7-8	TRBJ2-5	ASSSRTSRTQY
10	TRBV5-4	TRBJ2-7	ASGGDSYEQY
14	TRBV9	TRBJ2-6	ASSPGRVSGANVLT
11	TRBV5-6	TRBJ2-5	ASSLRGEETQY
11	TRBV5-6	TRBJ1-1	ASSLGFGTEAF
12	TRBV28	TRBJ1-5	ASSLSSGNQPQH
12	TRBV7-9	TRBJ1-6	ASSLGGLNSPLH
11	TRBV11-2	TRBJ1-6	ASSLVEYSPLH
14	TRBV19	TRBJ1-2	ASSTPGQGANYGYT
12	TRBV6-5	TRBJ1-2	ASSPHTDGYGYT
12	TRBV7-2	TRBJ2-5	ASSLYGPQETQY
12	TRBV19	TRBJ1-3	ASSQQSSGNTIY
12	TRBV2	TRBJ2-7	AVPSGTSINEQY
11	TRBV5-8	TRBJ2-7	ASARARVGEQY
13	TRBV18	TRBJ1-3	ASSPPGDSGNTIY
9	TRBV29-1	TRBJ2-7	SVRGGDEQY
10	TRBV30	TRBJ2-5	AWSPGVETQY
11	TRBV27	TRBJ2-7	ASSLRISDEQY
12	TRBV6-5	TRBJ1-2	ASSQTNRNYGYT
12	TRBV7-9	TRBJ2-1	ASSEGQMYNEQF
12	TRBV6-5	TRBJ1-2	ASRNLDRAYGYT
15	TRBV7-9	TRBJ2-1	ASSLRSADQSYNEQF
11	TRBV10-2	TRBJ1-2	ATSRGTNYGYT
14	TRBV28	TRBJ2-5	ASSNAGGGSGETQY
14	TRBV19	TRBJ1-3	ASSELYAGFGNTIY
14	TRBV29-1	TRBJ2-7	SVASIRDTQSGEQY
13	TRBV5-1	TRBJ1-4	ASSLGGAPDEKLF
13	TRBV6-1	TRBJ1-5	ASSDEGYSNQPQH
12	TRBV7-9	TRBJ1-2	ASRTQGLNYGYT
12	TRBV5-1	TRBJ1-6	ASSLGSNNSPLH
15	TRBV28	TRBJ2-3	ASSSPLRLADTDTQY
16	TRBV19	TRBJ1-6	ASSMEVPGSSYNSPLH
11	TRBV7-2	TRBJ2-7	ASSPLSGYEQY
13	TRBV6-5	TRBJ1-1	ASSYGLGFGTEAF